This TCR beta chain comes out of a study of blood T cells in healthy people across ages. Together with a sample-barcoded 5' primer, a J-beta primer mix was included in a second PCR lasting about 6 to 11 cycles. TCRdb fed the 5' RACE reads into MiXCR, producing one record per CDR3 protein. Among 1.5 million to 2 million distinct CDR3 sequences listed, roughly a third were seen once. Sequences were obtained from blood. The sequence came from a woman aged 25 to 39 in good health.

The chain's CDR3 is CASSLSLNVATDTQYF. As DNA, the CDR3 is TGTGCCAGCAGCTTAAGCCTTAATGTGGCAACAGATACGCAGTATTTT. V is TRBV11-2 and J is TRBJ2-3; no firm D call. The germline gives CDR1 SGHAT, CDR2 FQNNGV. Trimming cost V 2 bases and J 3 bases, with 15 bases left between them. The CDR3 has 16 residues.